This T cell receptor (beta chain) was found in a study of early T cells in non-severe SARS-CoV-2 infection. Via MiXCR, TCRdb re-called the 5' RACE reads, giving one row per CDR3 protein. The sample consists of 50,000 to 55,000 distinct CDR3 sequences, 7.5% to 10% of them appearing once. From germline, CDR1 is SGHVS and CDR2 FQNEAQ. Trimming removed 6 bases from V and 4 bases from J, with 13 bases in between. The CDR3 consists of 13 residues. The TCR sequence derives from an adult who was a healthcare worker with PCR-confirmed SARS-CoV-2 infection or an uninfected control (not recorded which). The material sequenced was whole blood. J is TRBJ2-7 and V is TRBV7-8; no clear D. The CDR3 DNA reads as TGTGCCAGCAGTTTCCCGGCCGGGTACGAGCAGTACTTC. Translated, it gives CASSFPAGYEQYF. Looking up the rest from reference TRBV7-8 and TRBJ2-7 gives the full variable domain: GAGVSQSPRYKVAKRGQDVALRCDPISGHVSLFWYQQALGQGPEFLTYFQNEAQLDKSGLPSDRFFAERPEGSVSTLKIQRTQQEDSAVYLCASSFPAGYEQYFGPGTRLTVT.